The 8 T cell receptor beta chains below were found in one sample sequenced in a study of monozygotic twins with inflammatory bowel disease. For each CDR3 protein, TCRdb gives one entry from its re-call of the 5' RACE reads, without DNA. The repertoire table contains about 200,000 distinct CDR3 sequences. Sequencing was carried out using blood. The source of these receptors is a human donor with ulcerative colitis or Crohn's disease, or a healthy co-twin of an affected twin (not recorded which).

V gene TRBV20-1 combines with J gene TRBJ1-2; the TCRdb D gene call, TRBD1, has no DNA to confirm it. The CDR3 is 16 residues long. In germline, CDR1 is DFQATT, CDR2 SNEGSKA (reference sequence). CDR3 sequence reads: CSARVWGDESNYGYTF.

V is TRBV5-1 and J is TRBJ1-2; as DNA is missing, the TRBD1 call by TCRdb cannot be tested. The germline V gene encodes CDR1 SGHRS and CDR2 YFSETQ. The CDR3 consists of 17 residues. The CDR3 loop is CASSLGDQQGILYGYTF.

The V gene is TRBV7-9, the J gene TRBJ2-3; with no DNA, the TCRdb D assignment of TRBD1 cannot be verified. The CDR3 runs to 17 residues. Germline V gene lookup returns CDR1 SEHNR and CDR2 FQNEAQ (reference sequence). CDR3 sequence: CASSSSKDRARTDTQYF.

The chain couples TRBV7-2 to TRBJ1-2; the TCRdb D gene call, TRBD1, has no DNA to confirm it. CDR1 and CDR2 (germline): SGHTA, FQGNSA. The CDR3 consists of 14 residues. The CDR3 spells CASSPRTGLYGYTF. Together with reference TRBV7-2 and TRBJ1-2, the CDR3 gives the full variable domain: GAGVSQSPSNKVTEKGKDVELRCDPISGHTALYWYRQSLGQGLEFLIYFQGNSAPDKSGLPSDRFSAERTGGSVSTLTIQRTQQEDSAVYLCASSPRTGLYGYTFGSGTRLTVV.

The CDR3 sequence: CASSYMRDRGSEQFF. The chain recombines TRBV27 with TRBJ2-1; lacking DNA, the TRBD1 call made by TCRdb goes unchecked. Looked up from germline, CDR1 is MNHEY and CDR2 is SMNVEV (reference sequence). The CDR3 is 15 amino acids.

The V gene is TRBV27, the J gene TRBJ1-1. Germline V lookup: CDR1 MNHEY, CDR2 SMNVEV (reference sequence). The CDR3 contains 14 residues. The CDR3 sequence: CASSLIDSASEAFF.

V is TRBV5-1 and J is TRBJ1-6; TCRdb's D gene call, TRBD1, goes unchecked for lack of DNA. Looked up from germline, CDR1 is SGHRS and CDR2 is YFSETQ. The CDR3 extends over 14 amino acids. CDR3 sequence reads: CASSLEVGPTPLHF. Together with reference TRBV5-1 and TRBJ1-6, the CDR3 gives the full variable domain: KAGVTQTPRYLIKTRGQQVTLSCSPISGHRSVSWYQQTPGQGLQFLFEYFSETQRNKGNFPGRFSGRQFSNSRSEMNVSTLELGDSALYLCASSLEVGPTPLHFGNGTRLTVT.

The V and J genes are TRBV2 and TRBJ2-6; TCRdb's assignment of TRBD1 cannot be checked, as there is no DNA. Germline assignment: CDR1 SNHLY and CDR2 FYNNEI. CDR3 size: 15 residues. This CDR3 reads CASSADSLGANVLTF.